This T cell receptor (beta chain) was found in a study of pediatric ulcerative colitis. In the case of this clone: Its antigen is not identified.

Whole-study findings and limits: Substantially fewer templates came from a couple of patients' blood samples. Blood-rectal clonal overlap within each person was significantly higher in ulcerative colitis patients than controls. Acute severe colitis showed lower rectal diversity from clonal expansions.

Up to 500,000 reads were sequenced per sample. TCRdb keeps only in-frame clones here, not all; method: immunoSEQ multiplex PCR. This sample has tens of thousands of clones, with over 70% found just once. Germline CDR1 MNHEY, CDR2 SMNVEV (reference sequence). The CDR3 covers 15 residues. V lost 5 bases and J lost 3, with 15 bases in between. The chain joins TRBV27 to TRBJ2-3; maybe TRBD1 (6 bases). The receptor's source is a boy younger than 18 who was a control in a study of pediatric ulcerative colitis. Sample: blood. This CDR3 reads CASSLLPRGTDTQYF. For the CDR3, the DNA is TGTGCCAGCAGTCTCCTACCTAGGGGGACAGATACGCAGTATTTT.